This TCR beta chain was retrieved from a study of PD-L1 blockade in urothelial cancer. Study-wide context: Of about 29 patients, twenty-five were males with bladder-origin urothelial cancer. Blood was subjected to analysis at 3 weeks (second dose) and 6 weeks following treatment start.

There are 17 residues in the CDR3. Germline V gene sequence: CDR1 PRHDT, CDR2 FYEKMQ (reference sequence). Unmatched junction bases numbered 16, after V lost 3 bases and J lost 5 bases. TCRdb keeps only in-frame clones here, not all; method: immunoSEQ multiplex PCR. Here the sample spans around 50,000 clones, over 75% being singletons. Specified time point: peripheral blood 6 weeks after treatment start. Here the sequenced sample was PBMCs, taken around atezolizumab (anti-PD-L1) treatment. The clonotype originates from a man aged 50-59 years with urothelial cancer. The V gene is TRBV13, the J gene TRBJ2-7, with 7 bases aligning to TRBD1. The chain's CDR3 is CASSFQGQDPRPHEQYF. The CDR3 DNA is TGTGCCAGCAGCTTCCAAGGACAGGACCCCCGTCCCCACGAGCAGTACTTC. The full variable domain, completed using reference TRBV13 and TRBJ2-7, is AAGVIQSPRHLIKEKRETATLKCYPIPRHDTVYWYQQGPGQDPQFLISFYEKMQSDKGSIPDRFSAQQFSDYHSELNMSSLELGDSALYFCASSFQGQDPRPHEQYFGPGTRLTVT.